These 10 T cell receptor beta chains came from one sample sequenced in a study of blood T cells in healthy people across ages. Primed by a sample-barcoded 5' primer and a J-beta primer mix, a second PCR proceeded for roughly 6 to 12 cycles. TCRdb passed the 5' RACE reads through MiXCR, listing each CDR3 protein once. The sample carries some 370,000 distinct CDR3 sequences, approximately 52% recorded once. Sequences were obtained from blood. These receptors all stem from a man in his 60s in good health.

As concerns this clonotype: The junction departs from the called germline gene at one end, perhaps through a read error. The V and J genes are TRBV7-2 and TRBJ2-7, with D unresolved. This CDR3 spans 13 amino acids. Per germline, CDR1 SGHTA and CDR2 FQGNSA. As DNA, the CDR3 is TGTGCCAGTAGCTTAGAAAGGGTTCCCGAGCAGTACTTC. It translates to CASSLERVPEQYF.

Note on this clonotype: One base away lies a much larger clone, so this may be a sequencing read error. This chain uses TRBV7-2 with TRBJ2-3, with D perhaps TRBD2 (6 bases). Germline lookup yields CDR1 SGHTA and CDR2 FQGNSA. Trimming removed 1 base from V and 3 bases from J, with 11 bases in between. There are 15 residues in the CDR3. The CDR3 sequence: CASSLDVGGTDTQYF. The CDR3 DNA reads TGTGCCAGCAGCTTAGATGTGGGAGGAACAGATACGCAGTATTTT.

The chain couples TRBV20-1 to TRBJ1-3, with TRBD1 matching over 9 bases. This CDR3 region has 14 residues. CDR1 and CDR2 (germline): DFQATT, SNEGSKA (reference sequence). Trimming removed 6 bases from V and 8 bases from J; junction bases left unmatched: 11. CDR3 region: CSASPGQGMDTIYF. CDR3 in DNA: TGCAGTGCAAGCCCGGGACAGGGTATGGACACCATATATTTT.

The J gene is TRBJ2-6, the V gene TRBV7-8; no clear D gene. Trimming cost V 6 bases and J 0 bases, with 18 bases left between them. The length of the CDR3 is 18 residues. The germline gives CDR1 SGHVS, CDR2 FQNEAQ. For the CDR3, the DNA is TGTGCCAGCAGGTTAACAGCCTCGCCCGTCTCTGGGGCCAACGTCCTGACTTTC. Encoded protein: CASRLTASPVSGANVLTF.

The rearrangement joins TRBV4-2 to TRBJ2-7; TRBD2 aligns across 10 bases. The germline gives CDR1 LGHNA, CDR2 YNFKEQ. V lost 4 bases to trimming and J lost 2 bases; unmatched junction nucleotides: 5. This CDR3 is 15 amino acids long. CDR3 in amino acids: CASSRGTSDTYEQYF. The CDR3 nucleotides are TGTGCCAGCAGCCGCGGGACTAGCGACACCTACGAGCAGTACTTC.

The CDR3 sequence is CSAADRGNEQFF. CDR3 in DNA: TGCAGTGCTGCGGACAGGGGTAATGAGCAGTTCTTC. The chain carries TRBV20-1 and TRBJ2-1; TRBD1 aligns across 9 bases. The CDR3 contains 12 residues. Trimming removed 5 bases from V and 7 bases from J; junction bases left unmatched: 3. Germline V gene data show CDR1 as DFQATT and CDR2 as SNEGSKA (reference sequence).

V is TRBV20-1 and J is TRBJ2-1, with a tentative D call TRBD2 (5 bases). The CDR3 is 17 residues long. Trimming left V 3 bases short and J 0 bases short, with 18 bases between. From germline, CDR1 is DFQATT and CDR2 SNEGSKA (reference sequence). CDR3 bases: TGCAGTGCTAGGCGCCCGGCGGGTTTGAGCTCCTACAATGAGCAGTTCTTC. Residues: CSARRPAGLSSYNEQFF.

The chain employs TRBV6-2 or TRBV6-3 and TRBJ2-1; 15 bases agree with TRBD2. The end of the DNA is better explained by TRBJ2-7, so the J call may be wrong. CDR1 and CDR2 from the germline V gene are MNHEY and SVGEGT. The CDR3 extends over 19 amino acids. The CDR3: CASSYRTSGRGGSYNEQYF. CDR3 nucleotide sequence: TGTGCCAGCAGTTACCGGACTAGCGGGAGGGGGGGGTCCTACAATGAGCAGTACTTC.

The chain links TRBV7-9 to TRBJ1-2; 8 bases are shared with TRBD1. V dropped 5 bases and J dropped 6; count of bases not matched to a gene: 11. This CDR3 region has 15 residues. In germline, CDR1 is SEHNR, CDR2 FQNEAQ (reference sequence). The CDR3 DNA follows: TGTGCCAGCAGCACAGGGGCAGGGGGCGCGAATGGCTACACCTTC. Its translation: CASSTGAGGANGYTF.

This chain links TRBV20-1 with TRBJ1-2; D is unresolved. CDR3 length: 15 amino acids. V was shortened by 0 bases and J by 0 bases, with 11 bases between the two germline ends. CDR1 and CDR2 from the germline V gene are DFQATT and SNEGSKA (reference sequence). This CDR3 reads CSARDVGAPNYGYTF. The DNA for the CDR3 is TGCAGTGCTAGAGATGTAGGAGCCCCTAACTATGGCTACACCTTC.